The T cell receptor (beta chain) under discussion was sequenced for a study of shared clonotypes between healthy human individuals. Turning to the study itself: Each donor had three CD4 naive, three CD4 memory, two CD8 naive and one CD8 memory plate.

CDR3 length: 12 amino acids. Germline V gene data show CDR1 as SGHTS and CDR2 as YDEGEE. V was cut by 0 bases and J by 9 bases, with 7 bases left in between. In the case of this clone: What it binds is not known.

Study-level points and caveats: In the sorted subsets, rarefaction showed sequencing was incomplete despite large depth.

On sorted subsets, replicate PCRs used about 0.2 ug DNA, or 25,000 to 35,000 T cell genomes. Sequenced by immunoSEQ multiplex PCR; TCRdb stores in-frame clones only, minus some. The data contain approximately 2.5 million clones, 80% to 95% of them singletons. The chain recombines TRBV5-8 with TRBJ2-1; maybe TRBD2 (6 bases). The receptor's source is a man between 18 and 29 years old in good health. Some clones in this sample may be carry-over from other donors' samples. The specimen sequenced was naive CD4+ T cells from PBMCs. Subset noted: CD45RA+ positively selected. The CDR3 here is CASSLGGVEQFF. The CDR3 DNA sequence: TGTGCCAGCAGCTTGGGCGGGGTTGAGCAGTTCTTC. The full variable domain, completed using reference TRBV5-8 and TRBJ2-1, is EAGVTQSPTHLIKTRGQQATLRCSPISGHTSVYWYQQALGLGLQFLLWYDEGEERNRGNFPPRFSGRQFPNYSSELNVNALELEDSALYLCASSLGGVEQFFGPGTRLTVL.